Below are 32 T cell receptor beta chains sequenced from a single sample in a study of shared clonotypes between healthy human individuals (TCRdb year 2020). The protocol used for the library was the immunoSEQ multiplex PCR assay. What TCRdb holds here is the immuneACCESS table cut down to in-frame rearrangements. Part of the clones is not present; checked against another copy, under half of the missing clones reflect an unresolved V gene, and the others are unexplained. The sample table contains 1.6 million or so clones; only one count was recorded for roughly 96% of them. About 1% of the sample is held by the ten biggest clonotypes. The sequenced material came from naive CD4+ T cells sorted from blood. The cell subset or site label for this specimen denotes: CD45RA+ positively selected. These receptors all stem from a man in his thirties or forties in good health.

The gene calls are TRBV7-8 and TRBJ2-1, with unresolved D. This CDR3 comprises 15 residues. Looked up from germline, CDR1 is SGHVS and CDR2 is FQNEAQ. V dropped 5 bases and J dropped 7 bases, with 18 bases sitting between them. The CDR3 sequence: CASSPPPGRGNEQFF. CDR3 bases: TGTGCCAGCAGCCCCCCTCCAGGTAGAGGTAATGAGCAGTTCTTC.

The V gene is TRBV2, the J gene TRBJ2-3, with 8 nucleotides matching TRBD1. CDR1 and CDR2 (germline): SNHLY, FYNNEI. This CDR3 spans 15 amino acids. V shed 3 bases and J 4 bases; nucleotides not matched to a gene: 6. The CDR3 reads CASSETGVKSDTQYF. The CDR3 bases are TGTGCCAGCAGTGAGACAGGGGTGAAATCAGATACGCAGTATTTT.

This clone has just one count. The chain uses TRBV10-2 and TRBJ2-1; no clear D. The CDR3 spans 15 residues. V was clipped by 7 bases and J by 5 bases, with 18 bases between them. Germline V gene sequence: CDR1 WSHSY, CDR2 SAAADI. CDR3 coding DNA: TGCGCCAGCACCCTTCTGTCCCCCCTCAACAATGAGCAGTTCTTC. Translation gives CASTLLSPLNNEQFF.

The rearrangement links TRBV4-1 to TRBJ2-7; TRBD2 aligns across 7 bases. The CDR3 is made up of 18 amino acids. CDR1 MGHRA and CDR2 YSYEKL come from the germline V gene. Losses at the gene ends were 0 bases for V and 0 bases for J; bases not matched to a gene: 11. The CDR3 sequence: CASSQEQAGLGSSYEQYF. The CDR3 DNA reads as TGCGCCAGCAGCCAAGAACAAGCGGGACTGGGAAGCTCCTACGAGCAGTACTTC.

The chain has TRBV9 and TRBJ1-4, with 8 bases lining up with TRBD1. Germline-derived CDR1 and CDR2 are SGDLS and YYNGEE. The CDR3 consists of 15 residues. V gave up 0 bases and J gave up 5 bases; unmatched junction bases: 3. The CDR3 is CASSVVGQGNEKLFF. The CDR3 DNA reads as TGTGCCAGCAGCGTAGTTGGACAGGGAAATGAAAAACTGTTTTTT.

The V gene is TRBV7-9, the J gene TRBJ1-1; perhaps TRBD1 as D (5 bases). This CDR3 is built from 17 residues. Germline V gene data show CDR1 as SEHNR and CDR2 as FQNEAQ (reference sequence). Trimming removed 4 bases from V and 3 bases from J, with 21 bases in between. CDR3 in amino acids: CASSSEPGPSTDTEAFF. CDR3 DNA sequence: TGTGCCAGCAGCTCCGAACCGGGGCCTTCAACTGACACTGAAGCTTTCTTT.

The CDR3 is CASSRQGADYEQYF. The CDR3 nucleotides are TGTGCCAGCAGTCGACAGGGTGCGGACTACGAGCAGTACTTC. The rearrangement joins TRBV5-5 to TRBJ2-7, with TRBD1 matching over 7 bases. The CDR3 runs to 14 residues. CDR1 is SGHKS and CDR2 is YYEKEE in the germline V gene (reference sequence). V gave up 5 bases and J gave up 3 bases; unmatched junction bases: 8. The variable domain in full, with the rest retrieved from reference TRBV5-5 and TRBJ2-7, is DAGVTQSPTHLIKTRGQQVTLRCSPISGHKSVSWYQQVLGQGPQFIFQYYEKEERGRGNFPDRFSARQFPNYSSELNVNALLLGDSALYLCASSRQGADYEQYFGPGTRLTVT.

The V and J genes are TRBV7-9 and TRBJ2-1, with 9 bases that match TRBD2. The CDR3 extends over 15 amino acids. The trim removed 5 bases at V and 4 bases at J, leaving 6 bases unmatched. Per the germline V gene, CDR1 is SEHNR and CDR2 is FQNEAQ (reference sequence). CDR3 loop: CASSASSGNYNEQFF. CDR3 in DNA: TGTGCCAGCAGCGCCTCTAGCGGGAATTACAATGAGCAGTTCTTC.

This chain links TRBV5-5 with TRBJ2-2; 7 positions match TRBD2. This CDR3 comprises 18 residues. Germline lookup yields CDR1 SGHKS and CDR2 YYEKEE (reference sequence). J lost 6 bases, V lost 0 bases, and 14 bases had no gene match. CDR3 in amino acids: CASSLVFGLAAQAGELFF. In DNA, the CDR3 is TGTGCCAGCAGCTTGGTCTTCGGGCTAGCGGCCCAGGCCGGGGAGCTGTTTTTT.

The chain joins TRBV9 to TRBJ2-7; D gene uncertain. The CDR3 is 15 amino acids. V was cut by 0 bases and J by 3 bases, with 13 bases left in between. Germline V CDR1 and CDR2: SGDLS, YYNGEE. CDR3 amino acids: CASSVAVAHIYEQYF. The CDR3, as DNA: TGTGCCAGCAGCGTAGCTGTTGCTCACATCTACGAGCAGTACTTC.

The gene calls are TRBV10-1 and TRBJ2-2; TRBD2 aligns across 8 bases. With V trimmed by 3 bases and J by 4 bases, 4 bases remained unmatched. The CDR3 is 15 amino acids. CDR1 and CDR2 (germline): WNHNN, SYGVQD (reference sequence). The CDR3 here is CASSEFGGGTGELFF. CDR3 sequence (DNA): TGCGCCAGCAGTGAATTCGGGGGGGGCACCGGGGAGCTGTTTTTT.

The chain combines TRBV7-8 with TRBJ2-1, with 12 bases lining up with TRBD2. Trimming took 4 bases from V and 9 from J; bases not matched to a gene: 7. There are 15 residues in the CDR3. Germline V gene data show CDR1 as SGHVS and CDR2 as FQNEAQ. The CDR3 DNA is TGTGCCAGCAGCTCCGCTAGCGGGAGGGCCGGTGAGCAGTTCTTC. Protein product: CASSSASGRAGEQFF.

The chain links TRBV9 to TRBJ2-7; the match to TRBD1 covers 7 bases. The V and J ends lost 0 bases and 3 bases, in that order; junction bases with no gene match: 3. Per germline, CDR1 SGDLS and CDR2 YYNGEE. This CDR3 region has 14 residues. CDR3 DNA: TGTGCCAGCAGCGTAGGGGACAGAGTCTACGAGCAGTACTTC. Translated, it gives CASSVGDRVYEQYF.

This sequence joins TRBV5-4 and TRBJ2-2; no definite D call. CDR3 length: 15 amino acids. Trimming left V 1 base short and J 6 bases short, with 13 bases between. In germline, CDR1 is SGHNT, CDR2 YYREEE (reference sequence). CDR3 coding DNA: TGTGCCAGCAGCTTGATCGGAGCCCCGGCCGGGGAGCTGTTTTTT. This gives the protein CASSLIGAPAGELFF.

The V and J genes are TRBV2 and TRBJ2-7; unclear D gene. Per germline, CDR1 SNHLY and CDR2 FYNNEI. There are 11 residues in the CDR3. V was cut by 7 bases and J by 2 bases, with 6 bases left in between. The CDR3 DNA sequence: TGTGCCAGCACAGGTACCTACGAGCAGTACTTC. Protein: CASTGTYEQYF.

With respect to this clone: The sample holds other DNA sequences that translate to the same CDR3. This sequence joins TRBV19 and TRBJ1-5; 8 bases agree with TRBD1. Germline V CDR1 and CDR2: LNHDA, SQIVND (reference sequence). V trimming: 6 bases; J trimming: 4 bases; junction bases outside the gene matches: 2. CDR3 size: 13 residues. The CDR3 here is CASSRQGNQPQHF. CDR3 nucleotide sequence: TGTGCCAGTAGCCGACAGGGGAATCAGCCCCAGCATTTT.

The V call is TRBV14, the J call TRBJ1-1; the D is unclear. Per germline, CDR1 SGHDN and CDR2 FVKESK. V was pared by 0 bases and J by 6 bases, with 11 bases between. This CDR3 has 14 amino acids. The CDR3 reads CASSQEGSGAEAFF. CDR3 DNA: TGTGCCAGCAGCCAAGAAGGAAGTGGAGCTGAAGCTTTCTTT.

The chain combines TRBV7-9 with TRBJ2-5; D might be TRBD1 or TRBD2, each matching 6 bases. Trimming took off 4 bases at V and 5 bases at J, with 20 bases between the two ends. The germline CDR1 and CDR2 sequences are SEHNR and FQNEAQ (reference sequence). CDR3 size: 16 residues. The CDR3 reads CASSWRGSRQVETQYF. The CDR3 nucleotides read TGTGCCAGCAGCTGGAGGGGGTCCAGACAGGTGGAGACCCAGTACTTC.

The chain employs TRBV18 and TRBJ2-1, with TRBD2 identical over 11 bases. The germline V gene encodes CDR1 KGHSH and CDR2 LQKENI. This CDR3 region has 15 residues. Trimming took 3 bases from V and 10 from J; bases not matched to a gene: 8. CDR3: CASSPTSGSGREQFF. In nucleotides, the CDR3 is TGTGCCAGCTCACCTACTAGCGGGAGTGGAAGGGAGCAGTTCTTC.

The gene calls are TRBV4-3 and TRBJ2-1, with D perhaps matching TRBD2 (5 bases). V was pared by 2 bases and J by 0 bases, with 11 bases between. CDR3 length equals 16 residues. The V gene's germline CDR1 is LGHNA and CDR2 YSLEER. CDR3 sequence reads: CASSQRTSYSYNEQFF. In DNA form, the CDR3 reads TGCGCCAGCAGCCAAAGGACTTCCTACTCCTACAATGAGCAGTTCTTC.

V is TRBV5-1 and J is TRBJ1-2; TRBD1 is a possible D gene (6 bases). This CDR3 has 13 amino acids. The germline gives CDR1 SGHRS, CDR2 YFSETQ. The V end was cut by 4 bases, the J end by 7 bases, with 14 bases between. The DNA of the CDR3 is TGCGCCAGCAGCAATTCAGGGGTCCCTGGCTACACCTTC. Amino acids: CASSNSGVPGYTF.

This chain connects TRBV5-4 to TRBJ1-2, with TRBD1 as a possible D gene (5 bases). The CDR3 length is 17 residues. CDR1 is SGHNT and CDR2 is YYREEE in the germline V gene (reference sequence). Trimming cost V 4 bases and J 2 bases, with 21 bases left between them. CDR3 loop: CASSPPATGAQNYGYTF. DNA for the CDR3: TGTGCCAGCAGCCCTCCCGCCACAGGCGCCCAGAACTATGGCTACACCTTC.

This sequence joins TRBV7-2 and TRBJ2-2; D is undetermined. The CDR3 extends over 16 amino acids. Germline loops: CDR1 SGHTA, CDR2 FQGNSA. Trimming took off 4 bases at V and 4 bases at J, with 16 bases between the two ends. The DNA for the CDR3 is TGTGCCAGCAGCTCCCCCCACGTTGGGTCCACCGGGGAGCTGTTTTTT. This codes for CASSSPHVGSTGELFF.

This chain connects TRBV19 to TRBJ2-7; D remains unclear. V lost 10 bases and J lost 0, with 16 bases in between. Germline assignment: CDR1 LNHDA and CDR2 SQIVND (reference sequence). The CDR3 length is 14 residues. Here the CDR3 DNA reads TGTGCCACCGGGCCCGGGTTCAGCTCCTACGAGCAGTACTTC. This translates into CATGPGFSSYEQYF.

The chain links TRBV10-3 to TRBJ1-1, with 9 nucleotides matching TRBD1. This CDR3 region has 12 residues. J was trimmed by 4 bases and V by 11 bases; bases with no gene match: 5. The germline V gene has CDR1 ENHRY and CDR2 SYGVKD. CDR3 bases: TGTGCCTCAGGGACAGGGAGCACTGAAGCTTTCTTT. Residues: CASGTGSTEAFF.

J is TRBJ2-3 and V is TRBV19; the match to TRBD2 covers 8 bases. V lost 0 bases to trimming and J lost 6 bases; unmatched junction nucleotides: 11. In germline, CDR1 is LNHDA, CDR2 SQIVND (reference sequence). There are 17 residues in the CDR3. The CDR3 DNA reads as TGTGCCAGTAGTATAGATCGACCGGGACTAGAAAGGGATACGCAGTATTTT. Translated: CASSIDRPGLERDTQYF.

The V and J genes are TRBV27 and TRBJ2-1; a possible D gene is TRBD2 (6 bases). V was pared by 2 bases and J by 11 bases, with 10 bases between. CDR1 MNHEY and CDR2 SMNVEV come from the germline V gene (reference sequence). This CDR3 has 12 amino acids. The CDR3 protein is CASSLMGGKQFF. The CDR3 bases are TGTGCCAGCAGTTTAATGGGGGGTAAGCAGTTCTTC.

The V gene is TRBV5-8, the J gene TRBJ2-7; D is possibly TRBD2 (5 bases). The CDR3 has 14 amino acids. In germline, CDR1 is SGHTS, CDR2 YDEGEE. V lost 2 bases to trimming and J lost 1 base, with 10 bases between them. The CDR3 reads CASSFEGRSYEQYF. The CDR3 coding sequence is TGTGCCAGCAGCTTCGAGGGTCGTTCCTACGAGCAGTACTTC.

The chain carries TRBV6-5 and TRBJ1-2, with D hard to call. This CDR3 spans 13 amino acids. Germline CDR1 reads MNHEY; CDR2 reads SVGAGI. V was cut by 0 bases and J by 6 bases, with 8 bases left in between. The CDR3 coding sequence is TGTGCCAGCAGTTACTCGATCGGGAATGGCTACACCTTC. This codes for CASSYSIGNGYTF.

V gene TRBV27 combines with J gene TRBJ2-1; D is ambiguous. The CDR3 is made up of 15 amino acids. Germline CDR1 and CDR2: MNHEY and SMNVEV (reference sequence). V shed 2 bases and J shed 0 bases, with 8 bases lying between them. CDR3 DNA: TGTGCCAGCAGTTTAGACGGAAGCTCCTACAATGAGCAGTTCTTC. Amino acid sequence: CASSLDGSSYNEQFF.

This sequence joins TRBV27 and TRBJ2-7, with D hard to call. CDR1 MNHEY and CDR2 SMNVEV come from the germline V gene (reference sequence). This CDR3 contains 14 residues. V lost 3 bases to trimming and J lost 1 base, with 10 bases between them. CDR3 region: CASSLMDPSYEQYF. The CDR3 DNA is TGTGCCAGCAGTTTGATGGATCCATCCTACGAGCAGTACTTC.

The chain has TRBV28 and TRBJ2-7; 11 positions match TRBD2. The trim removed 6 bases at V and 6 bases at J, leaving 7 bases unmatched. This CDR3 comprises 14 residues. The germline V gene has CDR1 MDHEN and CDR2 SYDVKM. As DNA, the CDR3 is TGTGCCAGCAGGGTGCTAGCGGGAGGTCGCGAGCAGTACTTC. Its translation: CASRVLAGGREQYF. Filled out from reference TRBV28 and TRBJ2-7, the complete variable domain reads DVKVTQSSRYLVKRTGEKVFLECVQDMDHENMFWYRQDPGLGLRLIYFSYDVKMKEKGDIPEGYSVSREKKERFSLILESASTNQTSMYLCASRVLAGGREQYFGPGTRLTVT.